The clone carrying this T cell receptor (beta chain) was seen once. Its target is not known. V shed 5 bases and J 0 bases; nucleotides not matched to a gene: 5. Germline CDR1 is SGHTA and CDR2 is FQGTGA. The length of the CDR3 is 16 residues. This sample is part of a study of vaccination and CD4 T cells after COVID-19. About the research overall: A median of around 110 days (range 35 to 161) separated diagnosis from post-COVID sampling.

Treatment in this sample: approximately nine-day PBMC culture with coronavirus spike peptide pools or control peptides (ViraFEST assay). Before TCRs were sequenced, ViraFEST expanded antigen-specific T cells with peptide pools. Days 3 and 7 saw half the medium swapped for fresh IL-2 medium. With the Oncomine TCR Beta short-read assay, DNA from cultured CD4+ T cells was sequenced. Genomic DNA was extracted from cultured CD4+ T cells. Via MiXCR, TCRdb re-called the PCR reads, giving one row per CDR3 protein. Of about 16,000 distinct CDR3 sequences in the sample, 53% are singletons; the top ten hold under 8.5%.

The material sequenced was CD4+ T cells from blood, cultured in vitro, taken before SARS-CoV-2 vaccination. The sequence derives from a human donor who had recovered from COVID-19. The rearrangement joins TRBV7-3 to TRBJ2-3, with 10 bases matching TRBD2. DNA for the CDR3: TGTGCCAGCAGCCCGGGACTAGCGCCTAGCACAGATACGCAGTATTTT. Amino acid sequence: CASSPGLAPSTDTQYF.